This T cell receptor (beta chain) was retrieved from a study of blood T cell repertoires in COVID-19. About the study: Italy, Spain and the United States were the sources of the convalescent and acute COVID-19 samples. The cDNA or gDNA used as material had been derived from T cells, B-cell-depleted T cells, or PBMCs.

In the original processing: How many nucleated cells were present was estimated from reference gene primer amplification. Using immunoSEQ multiplex PCR, the repertoire was profiled, and TCRdb retains in-frame clones only, with some absent. The V and J calls and clone size come from that table; D and trimming were worked out from the DNA. Here the sample spans some 260,000 clones, nearly 90% being singletons. This CDR3 contains 12 residues. Looked up from germline, CDR1 is MNHEY and CDR2 is SMNVEV (reference sequence). Trimming shortened V by 6 bases and J by 4 bases, and 9 bases separated the two germline ends.

This chain joins TRBV27 and TRBJ1-2; the D is unclear. The sequence was obtained from a human donor in a cohort sampled during active COVID-19. Sequencing input: peripheral blood. CDR3 nucleotide sequence: TGTGCCAGCAGAACGACAACCTATGGCTACACCTTC. Its protein product is CASRTTTYGYTF.